This TCR beta chain was captured by sequencing in a study of T cells after posttransplantation cyclophosphamide. V lost 0 bases and J lost 0, with 7 bases in between. CDR1 is LGHNA, CDR2 YSLEER, per germline. The CDR3 sequence is 15 residues long. Using immunoSEQ multiplex PCR, the repertoire was profiled, and TCRdb retains in-frame clones only, with some absent. The sample holds 21,000 or so clones, roughly 98% seen once. The naive gate required viable CD3+CD4+ or CD3+CD8+ cells with CCR7+CD45RA+CD45RO-CD95-CD27+CD28+ phenotype. The chain combines TRBV4-3 with TRBJ2-3; D gene unclear. This TCR was sampled from a man aged 40-55 years in good health, CMV-negative, and a related stem cell transplant donor. Sequenced material: naive CD8+ T cells sorted from PBMCs. The CDR3 protein is CASSQDSTSTDTQYF. For the CDR3, the DNA is TGCGCCAGCAGCCAAGATTCGACTAGCACAGATACGCAGTATTTT.